This T cell receptor beta chain was captured in a study of blood T cell repertoires in COVID-19. In the study overall: T cells, B-cell-depleted T cells, or PBMCs provided the cDNA or gDNA that served as material.

CDR1 is MNHEY and CDR2 is SVGEGT in the germline V gene. Trimming cost V 5 bases and J 5 bases; bases outside gene matches: 5. CDR3 size: 15 residues. This table comes from immunoSEQ multiplex PCR, and its TCRdb copy is limited to in-frame clones, with some not included. Here the sample spans over 200,000 clones, approximately 80% being singletons. The sequence was collected from a woman aged 50 to 65 with acute COVID-19. Sequencing was carried out using PBMCs or T cells enriched from blood (not recorded which). The rearrangement links TRBV6-2 or TRBV6-3 to TRBJ2-7, with 14 positions matching TRBD2. The CDR3 sequence: CASSATSGRAHEQYF. The CDR3 DNA reads as TGTGCCAGCAGTGCGACTAGCGGGAGGGCCCACGAGCAGTACTTC.